A single sample gave rise to the 22 T cell receptor beta chains below, sequenced in a study of blood T cell repertoires in COVID-19. Sequencing was performed with immunoSEQ multiplex PCR; in TCRdb, only in-frame clones are kept and a portion is missing. The sample lists over 150,000 clones, about 86% occurring once. The sample was peripheral blood. The receptors derive from a woman in her seventies with COVID-19, enrolled during active disease.

This clone was recorded once. The chain links TRBV10-3 to TRBJ2-7, with 9 bases that match TRBD1. The junction had 4 bases not matched to a gene; V was cut back by 4 bases and J by 3 bases. The V gene's germline CDR1 is ENHRY and CDR2 SYGVKD. This CDR3 spans 14 amino acids. CDR3 nucleotides: TGTGCCATCAGTGCGCGGGACAGGGACTACGAGCAGTACTTC. It codes for CAISARDRDYEQYF.

This clone was seen more than once but under ten times. This chain links TRBV15 with TRBJ1-6; TRBD1 is a possible D gene (6 bases). With 8 bases removed from V and 3 bases from J, the gap between germline ends came to 8 bases. The CDR3 covers 13 residues. The germline gives CDR1 LNHNV, CDR2 YYDKDF (reference sequence). The CDR3: CATRTDYNSPLHF. CDR3 nucleotide sequence: TGTGCCACCCGGACAGACTATAATTCACCCCTCCACTTT.

The gene calls are TRBV6-1 and TRBJ2-3, with D perhaps TRBD2 (5 bases). Trimming pared 3 bases from V and 6 bases from J, leaving 7 bases between. Germline V gives CDR1 MNHNS, CDR2 SASEGT. This CDR3 comprises 12 residues. This chain's CDR3 is CASSEWEDTQYF. The CDR3 DNA reads TGTGCCAGCAGTGAGTGGGAGGATACGCAGTATTTT.

V gene TRBV7-2 combines with J gene TRBJ1-2, with D unclear. Trimming removed 1 base from V and 3 bases from J, with 9 bases in between. The germline gives CDR1 SGHTA, CDR2 FQGNSA. CDR3 size: 14 residues. CDR3 region: CASSLDPQDYGYTF. CDR3 bases: TGTGCCAGCAGCTTAGATCCGCAGGACTATGGCTACACCTTC.

The chain links TRBV6-5 to TRBJ2-1; 9 bases align to TRBD2. With 10 bases clipped from V and 0 bases from J, the junction kept 7 bases outside the gene matches. Looked up from germline, CDR1 is MNHEY and CDR2 is SVGAGI. The CDR3 has 15 residues. This chain's CDR3 is CATQQAGGSYNEQFF. The DNA for the CDR3 is TGTGCCACCCAACAAGCGGGGGGCTCCTACAATGAGCAGTTCTTC.

The V gene is TRBV28, the J gene TRBJ2-2, with TRBD1 matching over 8 bases. The CDR3 spans 15 residues. The V segment lost 1 base and the J segment 5 bases; nucleotides outside the gene matches: 3. Germline assignment: CDR1 MDHEN and CDR2 SYDVKM. The CDR3 nucleotides read TGTGCCAGCAGTTTATTGACAGGGGCTACCGGGGAGCTGTTTTTT. Translated: CASSLLTGATGELFF.

This chain joins TRBV3-1 (or the pseudogene TRBV3-2) and TRBJ2-1; 7 bases are a match to TRBD1. Germline CDR1 LGHDT, CDR2 YNNKEL (reference sequence). Unmatched junction bases numbered 6, after V lost 0 bases and J lost 4 bases. This CDR3 spans 16 amino acids. CDR3 residues: CASSQERTGDYNEQFF. CDR3 DNA sequence: TGTGCCAGCAGCCAAGAACGGACAGGTGATTACAATGAGCAGTTCTTC.

This clone showed up just once. The V and J genes are TRBV19 and TRBJ1-1; TRBD1 is a possible D gene (5 bases). Germline assignment: CDR1 LNHDA and CDR2 SQIVND (reference sequence). V gave up 7 bases and J gave up 7 bases, with 19 bases separating them. The CDR3 spans 14 residues. The DNA of the CDR3 is TGTGCCAGTACCAGGGTGGGGGTAGCGGGTGAAGCTTTCTTT. The encoded protein is CASTRVGVAGEAFF.

The chain carries TRBV3-1 (or the pseudogene TRBV3-2) and TRBJ2-5; the match to TRBD2 covers 10 bases. CDR1 and CDR2 (germline): LGHDT, YNNKEL (reference sequence). This CDR3 contains 15 residues. V gave up 4 bases and J gave up 4 bases; unmatched junction bases: 6. The CDR3 loop reads CASSPRLAGTETQYF. The CDR3 nucleotides read TGTGCCAGCAGCCCTCGACTAGCGGGTACAGAGACCCAGTACTTC.

The chain joins TRBV7-2 to TRBJ1-1, with D possibly matching TRBD1 (5 bases). Germline values: CDR1 SGHTA, CDR2 FQGNSA. Trimming removed 1 base from V and 8 bases from J, with 8 bases in between. The CDR3 length is 12 residues. The CDR3 spells CASSLVGQEAFF. The CDR3 DNA follows: TGTGCCAGCAGCTTAGTCGGACAAGAAGCTTTCTTT.

The chain carries TRBV6-6 and TRBJ1-1; 8 bases align to TRBD1. This CDR3 has 14 amino acids. Germline V lookup: CDR1 MNHNY, CDR2 SVGAGI (reference sequence). The V and J ends lost 8 bases and 3 bases, in that order; junction bases with no gene match: 8. CDR3 in DNA: TGTGCCAGCGGGGAGGGACAGGCATACACTGAAGCTTTCTTT. Its translation is CASGEGQAYTEAFF.

V is TRBV11-3 and J is TRBJ1-3; TRBD1 aligns across 7 bases. This CDR3 is 17 amino acids long. With 1 base clipped from V and 0 bases from J, the junction kept 6 bases outside the gene matches. Germline CDR1 reads SGHNT; CDR2 reads YENEEA. In DNA, the CDR3 is TGTGCCAGCAGCTTAGTGCGACAGGGTGACTCTGGAAACACCATATATTTT. It specifies CASSLVRQGDSGNTIYF.

The chain has TRBV5-1 and TRBJ2-3, with 8 bases lining up with TRBD2. V lost 2 bases, J lost 2 bases, and 10 bases stayed unmatched. Looked up from germline, CDR1 is SGHRS and CDR2 is YFSETQ. The length of the CDR3 is 17 residues. In DNA form, the CDR3 reads TGCGCCAGCAGCTTACAGCGGGGGCCCCGTTCCACAGATACGCAGTATTTT. It translates to CASSLQRGPRSTDTQYF. Complete variable domain (other parts from reference TRBV5-1 and TRBJ2-3): KAGVTQTPRYLIKTRGQQVTLSCSPISGHRSVSWYQQTPGQGLQFLFEYFSETQRNKGNFPGRFSGRQFSNSRSEMNVSTLELGDSALYLCASSLQRGPRSTDTQYFGPGTRLTVL.

The rearrangement uses TRBV7-3 and TRBJ1-2; 9 bases align to TRBD1. The CDR3 extends over 13 amino acids. V was clipped by 5 bases and J by 4 bases; unmatched bases: 2. From germline, CDR1 is SGHTA and CDR2 FQGTGA. Here the CDR3 reads CASSPTGGYGYTF. The CDR3, as DNA: TGTGCCAGCAGCCCGACAGGGGGCTATGGCTACACCTTC.

The chain employs TRBV28 and TRBJ1-4, with D possibly being TRBD1 (6 bases). Germline CDR1 reads MDHEN; CDR2 reads SYDVKM. This CDR3 comprises 14 residues. Trimming cost V 6 bases and J 3 bases, with 11 bases left between them. This CDR3 is CASRQQGPNEKLFF. CDR3 coding DNA: TGTGCCAGCAGACAACAGGGCCCTAATGAAAAACTGTTTTTT.

The CDR3 nucleotides read TGTGCCAGCAGTTACGAGGACACAGGGTATGGCTACACCTTC. Protein sequence: CASSYEDTGYGYTF. The rearrangement joins TRBV6-5 to TRBJ1-2; D may be TRBD1 (6 bases). CDR3 size: 14 residues. The V end was cut by 2 bases, the J end by 5 bases, with 12 bases between. Germline lookup yields CDR1 MNHEY and CDR2 SVGAGI.

The chain carries TRBV5-5 and TRBJ2-7; possibly TRBD1 for D (5 bases). This CDR3 has 14 residues. Between the trimmed V and J ends, which lost 0 bases and 6 bases, there was a span of 13 bases. Per the germline V gene, CDR1 is SGHKS and CDR2 is YYEKEE (reference sequence). The CDR3 DNA is TGTGCCAGCAGCTTGGGGCAGGGCTGGAGCGAGCAGTACTTC. Protein sequence: CASSLGQGWSEQYF.

This chain uses TRBV4-1 with TRBJ1-1, with 8 nucleotides matching TRBD1. CDR1 and CDR2 (germline): MGHRA, YSYEKL. The CDR3 has 16 amino acids. J gave up 4 bases and V 4 bases, and 11 bases lay outside the gene matches. For the CDR3, the DNA is TGCGCCAGCAGCCCCAGGGACCAGGGGGCTTCCACTGAAGCTTTCTTT. Its protein is CASSPRDQGASTEAFF.

J is TRBJ1-4 and V is TRBV11-2; D remains ambiguous. Trimming removed 5 bases from V and 5 bases from J, with 3 bases in between. In germline, CDR1 is SGHAT, CDR2 FQNNGV. CDR3 length: 11 amino acids. The CDR3 sequence: CASSLNEKLFF. CDR3 DNA sequence: TGTGCCAGCAGCCTAAATGAAAAACTGTTTTTT. The full variable domain, in which reference TRBV11-2 and TRBJ1-4 provide the parts outside the CDR3, is EAGVAQSPRYKIIEKRQSVAFWCNPISGHATLYWYQQILGQGPKLLIQFQNNGVVDDSQLPKDRFSAERLKGVDSTLKIQPAKLEDSAVYLCASSLNEKLFFGSGTQLSVL.

The gene calls are TRBV18 and TRBJ2-3, with TRBD1 matching 9 bases. With 4 bases clipped from V and 5 bases from J, the junction kept 4 bases outside the gene matches. The CDR3 consists of 14 residues. Germline CDR1 KGHSH, CDR2 LQKENI. CDR3 coding DNA: TGTGCCAGCTCACGGGACAGGGATGGAGATACGCAGTATTTT. Translating it yields CASSRDRDGDTQYF.

This clone was detected only a few times. The chain uses TRBV19 and TRBJ1-5, with D possibly being TRBD1 (5 bases). Germline CDR1 LNHDA, CDR2 SQIVND (reference sequence). V lost 5 bases and J 1 base, leaving 12 bases between the germline ends. CDR3 size: 15 residues. CDR3 DNA sequence: TGTGCCAGTAGTCCTATGACAGAGAGCAATCAGCCCCAGCATTTT. It yields the protein CASSPMTESNQPQHF.

This clone was recorded only once. Other DNA variants within this sample encode the same CDR3. The rearrangement links TRBV25-1 to TRBJ1-4, with D possibly TRBD1 on 6 matching bases. The CDR3 runs to 15 residues. V lost 2 bases and J 2 bases, leaving 9 bases between the germline ends. The germline V gene has CDR1 MGHDK and CDR2 SYGVNS. The CDR3 bases are TGTGCCAGCAGTGAAGGGGGCGCGACTAATGAAAAACTGTTTTTT. Protein: CASSEGGATNEKLFF.